This T cell receptor beta chain derives from a study of radiation and T cells in renal cell carcinoma (dated by TCRdb to the early 2020s). Context from the whole study: Samples came from a clinical trial, in which primary renal cell carcinomas received 15 Gy stereotactic body radiation therapy followed by nephrectomy 4 weeks later. A total of around 53 samples underwent TCR beta sequencing, made up of about 26 tumors and roughly 27 peripheral blood samples. In the approximately 58 samples combined, 4,016,671 unique CDR3 nucleotide sequences were found, encoding roughly 2,500,000 unique CDR3 amino acid sequences. Points the paper makes about the study in general: No pretreatment tumor biopsies were available, so the baseline intratumoral presence of clonotypes could not be determined. An increase in top tumor clonotypes in blood was observed from baseline to 2 weeks post-radiation, followed by contraction by 4 weeks, which was taken to suggest transient expansion of tumor-resident clones. Because the trial had a single-armed design, the trial could not examine how radiation dose or scheduling affected the TCR repertoire. Dynamics of the blood repertoire were not tracked past 4 weeks after treatment.

V loses 0 bases at its end and J loses 7 bases; junction bases beyond the gene matches: 3. CDR1 ENHRY and CDR2 SYGVKD were looked up in the germline V gene. The CDR3 runs 14 residues from the cysteine to the phenylalanine. Only the CDR3 part of the read is kept: 42 bases, read in frame from the first base. Following the manufacturer's recommendations, the immunoSEQ kit was used to generate TCR beta libraries from genomic DNA. To prepare libraries, a first multiplex PCR with proprietary primers was run, followed by a second PCR that added unique barcodes, and a bead cleanup was done after each round. A positive control reaction and a negative control reaction, both provided in the kit, were run with every batch of samples. The final libraries were assessed on an Agilent 4200 TapeStation D1000 ScreenTape, pooled by volume, and quantified by qPCR. Sequencing was performed on an Illumina NextSeq500 with a MidOutput 150-cycle cartridge, and 156 Read1 and 15 Index1 cycles were run with kit custom primers. The pooled library was loaded at about 1 pM, with a 20% PhiX control spiked in. The paper's processing steps were these. Vendor-processed data were analyzed in R, and a clonotype was defined as all T cells sharing the same CDR3 nucleotide sequence. In the clone abundance analyses, frequencies were normalized to the 10,000 most abundant clones in each sample. Public T cell clones, which averaged fewer than five per sample, were excluded before analysis. A difference in abundance of at least 32-fold between compartments was used to define tumor-enriched and baseline blood-enriched clonotypes. A beta-binomial differential abundance model was used to identify clonotypes that were expanded or contracted between blood time points. Tumor-blood repertoire similarity was measured with the Baroni-Urbani and Buser coefficient, and groups were compared using two-tailed Wilcoxon tests in R. The source is immuneACCESS, and TCRdb retained only in-frame sequences with V and J called. Part of the clones is not carried over; for the studies checked, unresolved V genes explain less than half of this, and the remainder is unexplained. The V and J calls and clone size are taken from that table; D and trimming were inferred from the DNA. For this sample there are 110,000 to 150,000 clones; roughly 83% appear just once. The top ten constitute approximately 22% of the sample.

This clone was detected once. This receptor's antigen is unknown. Nothing much larger sits one base from this clone, and base qualities are not available. The label giving this sample's time point can be read as: baseline pretreatment blood. The treatment or condition label corresponds to: 15 Gy SBRT to primary tumor, nephrectomy 4 weeks later. To follow tumor-enriched clonotypes, peripheral blood was collected serially from radiation-treated patients at baseline and again at 2 weeks and 4 weeks after SBRT. Renal cell carcinoma with clear cell pathology was present in all patients. Genomic DNA for TCR sequencing was prepared using the QIAamp DNA Blood Mini Kit (Qiagen). Only samples passing all quality control checks were included in the analyses.

The rearranged segments are TRBV10-3 and TRBJ1-2; the central 9 bases match TRBD1. This receptor was identified in a woman in her fifties or sixties with renal cell carcinoma. The sample consisted of blood, taken from a patient whose treatment included radiotherapy and nephrectomy. The nucleotides read TGTGCCATCAGTGAGTCGCGGGACAGGGCTGGCTACACCTTC. This translates into CAISESRDRAGYTF.